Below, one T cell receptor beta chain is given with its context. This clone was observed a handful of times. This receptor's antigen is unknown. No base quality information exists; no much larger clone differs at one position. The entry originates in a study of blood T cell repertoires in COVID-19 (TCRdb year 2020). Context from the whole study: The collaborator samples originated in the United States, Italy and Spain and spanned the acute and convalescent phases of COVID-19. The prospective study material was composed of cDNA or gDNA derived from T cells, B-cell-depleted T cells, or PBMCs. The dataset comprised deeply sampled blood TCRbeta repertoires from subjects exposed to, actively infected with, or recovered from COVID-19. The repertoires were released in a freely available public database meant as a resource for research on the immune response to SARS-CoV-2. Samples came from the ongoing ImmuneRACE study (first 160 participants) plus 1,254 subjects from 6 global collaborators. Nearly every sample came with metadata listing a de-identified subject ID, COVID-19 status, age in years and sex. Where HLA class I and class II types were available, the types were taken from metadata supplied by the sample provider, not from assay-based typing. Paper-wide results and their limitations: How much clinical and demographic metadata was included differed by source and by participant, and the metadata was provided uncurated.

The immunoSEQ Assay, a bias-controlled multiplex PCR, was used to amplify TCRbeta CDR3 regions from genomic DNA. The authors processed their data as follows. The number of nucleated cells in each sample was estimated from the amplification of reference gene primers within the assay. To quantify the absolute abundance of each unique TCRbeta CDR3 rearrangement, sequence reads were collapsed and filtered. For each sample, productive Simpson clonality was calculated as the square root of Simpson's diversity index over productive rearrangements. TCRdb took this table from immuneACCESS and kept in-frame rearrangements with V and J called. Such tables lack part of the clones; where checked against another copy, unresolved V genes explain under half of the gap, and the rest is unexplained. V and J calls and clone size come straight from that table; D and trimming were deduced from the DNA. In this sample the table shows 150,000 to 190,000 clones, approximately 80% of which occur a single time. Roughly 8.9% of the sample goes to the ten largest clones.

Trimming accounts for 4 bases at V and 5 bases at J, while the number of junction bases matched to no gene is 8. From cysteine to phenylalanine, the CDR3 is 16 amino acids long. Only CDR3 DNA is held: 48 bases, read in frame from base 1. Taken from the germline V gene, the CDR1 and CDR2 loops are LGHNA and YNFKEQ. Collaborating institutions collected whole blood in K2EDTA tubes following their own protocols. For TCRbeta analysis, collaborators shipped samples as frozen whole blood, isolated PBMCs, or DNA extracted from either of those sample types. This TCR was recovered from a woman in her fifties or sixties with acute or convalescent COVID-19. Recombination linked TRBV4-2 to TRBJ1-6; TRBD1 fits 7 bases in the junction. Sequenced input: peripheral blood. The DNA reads TGTGCCAGCAGCCTCACGCGGGACAGCAATAATTCACCCCTCCACTTT. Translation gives CASSLTRDSNNSPLHF.